This T cell receptor beta chain comes out of a study of T cell repertoires in cytomegalovirus infection. Overall study context: Both CMV infection and a matching HLA type were indicated by public TCR beta signatures.

The V gene end was trimmed by 7 bases and the J gene end by 8 bases; junction bases not matched to a gene: 1. The CDR3 is made up of 12 amino acids. CDR1 and CDR2 (germline): SNHLY, FYNNEI. In regard to this clonotype: Its antigen is unidentified.

TCRdb re-called the reads with MiXCR, one entry per CDR3 protein. The sample shows about 700,000 distinct CDR3 sequences, around 30% of them seen only once. This clonotype was obtained from a human donor in good health (CMV status not recorded). Some clones in this sample may be carry-over from other donors' samples. The V call is TRBV2, the J call TRBJ1-4; 10 bases line up with TRBD1. The sequencing here drew on cultured PBMCs, taken from culture after CMV antigen stimulation. The CDR3 here is CASKGQGEKLFF. Written as DNA, the CDR3 is TGTGCCAGCAAGGGACAGGGGGAAAAACTGTTTTTT.